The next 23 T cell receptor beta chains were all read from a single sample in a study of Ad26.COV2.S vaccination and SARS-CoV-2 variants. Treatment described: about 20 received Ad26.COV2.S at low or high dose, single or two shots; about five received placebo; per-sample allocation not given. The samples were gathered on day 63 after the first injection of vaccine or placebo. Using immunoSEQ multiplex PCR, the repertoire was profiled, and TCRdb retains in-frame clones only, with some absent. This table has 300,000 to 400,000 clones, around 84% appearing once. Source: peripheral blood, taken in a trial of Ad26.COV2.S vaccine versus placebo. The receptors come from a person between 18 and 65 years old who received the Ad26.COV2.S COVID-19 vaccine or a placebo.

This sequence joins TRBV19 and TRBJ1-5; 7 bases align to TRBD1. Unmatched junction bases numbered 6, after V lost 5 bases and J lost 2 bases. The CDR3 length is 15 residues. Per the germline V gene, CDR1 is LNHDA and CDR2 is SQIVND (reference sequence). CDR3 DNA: TGTGCCAGTAGTGTGACAGGGAATGGCAATCAGCCCCAGCATTTT. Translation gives CASSVTGNGNQPQHF.

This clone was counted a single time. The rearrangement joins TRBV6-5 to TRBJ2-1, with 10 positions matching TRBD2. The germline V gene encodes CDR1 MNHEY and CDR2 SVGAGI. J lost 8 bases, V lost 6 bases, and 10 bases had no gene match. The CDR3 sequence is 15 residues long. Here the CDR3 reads CASRSLAGLLDEQFF. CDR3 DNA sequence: TGTGCCAGCAGATCACTAGCGGGGCTTTTAGATGAGCAGTTCTTC.

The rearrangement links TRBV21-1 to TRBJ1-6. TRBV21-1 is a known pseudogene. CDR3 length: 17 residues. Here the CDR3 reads CASSKGRALSYNSPLHF. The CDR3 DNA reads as TGTGCCAGCAGCAAAGGTCGGGCCCTCAGCTATAATTCACCCCTCCACTTT.

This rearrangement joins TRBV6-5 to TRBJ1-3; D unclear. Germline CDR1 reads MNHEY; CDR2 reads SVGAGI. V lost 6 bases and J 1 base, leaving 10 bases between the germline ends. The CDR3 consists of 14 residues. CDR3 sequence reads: CASSRSESGNTIYF. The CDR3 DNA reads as TGTGCCAGCAGCCGGAGCGAATCTGGAAACACCATATATTTT.

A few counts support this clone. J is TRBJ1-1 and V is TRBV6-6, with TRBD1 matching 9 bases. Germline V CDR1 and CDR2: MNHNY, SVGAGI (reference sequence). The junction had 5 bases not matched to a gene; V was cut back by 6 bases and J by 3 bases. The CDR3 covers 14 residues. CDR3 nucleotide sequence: TGTGCCAGCAGACCCGGGACAGGGTACACTGAAGCTTTCTTT. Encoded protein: CASRPGTGYTEAFF.

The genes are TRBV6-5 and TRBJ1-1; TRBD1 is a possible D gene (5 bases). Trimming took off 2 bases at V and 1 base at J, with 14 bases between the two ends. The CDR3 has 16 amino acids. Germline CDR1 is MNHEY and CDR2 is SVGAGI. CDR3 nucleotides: TGTGCCAGCAGTTACCTTACGCGGGGCGGGAACACTGAAGCTTTCTTT. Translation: CASSYLTRGGNTEAFF.

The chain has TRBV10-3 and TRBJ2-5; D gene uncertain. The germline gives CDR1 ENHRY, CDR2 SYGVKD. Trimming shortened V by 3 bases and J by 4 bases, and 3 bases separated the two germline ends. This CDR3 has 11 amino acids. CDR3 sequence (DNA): TGTGCCATCAGTGACGGAGAGACCCAGTACTTC. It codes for CAISDGETQYF.

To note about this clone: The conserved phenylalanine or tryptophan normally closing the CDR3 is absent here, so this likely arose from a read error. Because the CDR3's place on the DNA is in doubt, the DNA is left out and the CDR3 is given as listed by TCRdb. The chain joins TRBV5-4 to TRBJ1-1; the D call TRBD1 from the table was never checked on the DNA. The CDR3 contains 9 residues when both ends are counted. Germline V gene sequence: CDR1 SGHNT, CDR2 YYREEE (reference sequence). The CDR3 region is CASSRRQGR.

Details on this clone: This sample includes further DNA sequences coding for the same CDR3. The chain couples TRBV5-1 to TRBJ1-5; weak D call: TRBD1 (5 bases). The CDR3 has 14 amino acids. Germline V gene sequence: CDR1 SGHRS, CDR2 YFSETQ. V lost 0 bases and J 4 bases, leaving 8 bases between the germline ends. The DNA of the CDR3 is TGCGCCAGCAGCTTGGATGGGGGTAATCAGCCCCAGCATTTT. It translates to CASSLDGGNQPQHF.

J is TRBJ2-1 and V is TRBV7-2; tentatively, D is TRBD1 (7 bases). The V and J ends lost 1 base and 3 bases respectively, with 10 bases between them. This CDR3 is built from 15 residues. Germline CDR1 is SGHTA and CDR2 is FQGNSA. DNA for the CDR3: TGTGCCAGCAGCTTAGACAGGGGAGGCTACAATGAGCAGTTCTTC. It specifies CASSLDRGGYNEQFF.

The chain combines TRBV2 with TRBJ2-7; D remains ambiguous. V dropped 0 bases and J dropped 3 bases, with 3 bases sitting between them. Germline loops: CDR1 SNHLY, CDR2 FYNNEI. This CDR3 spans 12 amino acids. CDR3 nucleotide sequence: TGTGCCAGCAGTGAAGCCGACTACGAGCAGTACTTC. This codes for CASSEADYEQYF.

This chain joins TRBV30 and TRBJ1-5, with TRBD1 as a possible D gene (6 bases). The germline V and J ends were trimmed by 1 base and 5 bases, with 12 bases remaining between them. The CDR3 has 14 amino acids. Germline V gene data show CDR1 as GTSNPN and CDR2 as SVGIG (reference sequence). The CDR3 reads CAWSGGQSYQPQHF. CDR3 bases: TGTGCCTGGAGTGGTGGACAGAGCTATCAGCCCCAGCATTTT.

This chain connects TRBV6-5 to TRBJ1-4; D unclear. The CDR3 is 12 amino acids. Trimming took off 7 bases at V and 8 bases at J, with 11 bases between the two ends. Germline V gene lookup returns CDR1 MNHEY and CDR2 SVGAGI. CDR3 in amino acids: CASTAFDEKLFF. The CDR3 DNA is TGTGCCAGCACGGCATTCGACGAAAAACTGTTTTTT.

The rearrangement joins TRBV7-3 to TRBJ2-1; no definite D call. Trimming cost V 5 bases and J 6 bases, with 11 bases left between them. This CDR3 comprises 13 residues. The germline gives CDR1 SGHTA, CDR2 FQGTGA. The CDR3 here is CASSPRLANEQFF. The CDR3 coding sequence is TGTGCCAGCAGCCCCCGGTTAGCCAATGAGCAGTTCTTC.

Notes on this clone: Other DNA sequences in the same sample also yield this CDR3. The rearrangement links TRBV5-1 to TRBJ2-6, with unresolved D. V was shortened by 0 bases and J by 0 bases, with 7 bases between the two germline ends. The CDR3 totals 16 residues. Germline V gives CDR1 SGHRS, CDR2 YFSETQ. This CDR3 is CASSLGPNSGANVLTF. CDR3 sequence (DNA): TGCGCCAGCAGCTTGGGCCCCAACTCTGGGGCCAACGTCCTGACTTTC.

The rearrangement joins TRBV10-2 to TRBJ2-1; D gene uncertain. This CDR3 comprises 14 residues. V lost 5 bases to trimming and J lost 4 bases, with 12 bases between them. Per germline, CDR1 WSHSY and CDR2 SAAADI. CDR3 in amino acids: CASSRTSGYNEQFF. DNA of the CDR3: TGCGCCAGCAGTCGGACCAGTGGGTACAATGAGCAGTTCTTC.

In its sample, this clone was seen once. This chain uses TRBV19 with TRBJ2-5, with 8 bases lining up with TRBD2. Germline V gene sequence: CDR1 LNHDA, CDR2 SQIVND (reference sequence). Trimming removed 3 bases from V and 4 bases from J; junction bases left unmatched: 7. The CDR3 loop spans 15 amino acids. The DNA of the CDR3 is TGTGCCAGTAGTATTGGCGGGGGGAAAGGAGAGACCCAGTACTTC. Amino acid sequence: CASSIGGGKGETQYF.

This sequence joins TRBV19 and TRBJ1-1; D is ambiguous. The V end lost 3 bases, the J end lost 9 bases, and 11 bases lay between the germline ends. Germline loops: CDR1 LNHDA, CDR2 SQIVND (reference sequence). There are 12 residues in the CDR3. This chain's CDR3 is CASSIRTSQAFF. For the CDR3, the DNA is TGTGCCAGTAGTATTCGGACGAGTCAAGCTTTCTTT.

The CDR3 spells CASSIIGAGGGNTQYF. The CDR3 region has the DNA TGTGCCAGTAGTATAATAGGAGCTGGAGGGGGAAATACGCAGTATTTT. This chain links TRBV19 with TRBJ2-3; TRBD1 or TRBD2 may be the D gene (6 bases each). The V end lost 2 bases, the J end lost 7 bases, and 19 bases lay between the germline ends. The CDR3 runs 16 residues. Germline V gives CDR1 LNHDA, CDR2 SQIVND (reference sequence).

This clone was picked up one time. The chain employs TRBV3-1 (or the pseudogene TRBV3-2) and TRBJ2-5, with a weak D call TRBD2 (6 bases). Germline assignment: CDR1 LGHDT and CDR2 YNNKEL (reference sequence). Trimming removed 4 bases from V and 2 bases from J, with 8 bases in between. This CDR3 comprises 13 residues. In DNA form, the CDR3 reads TGTGCCAGCAGCCTGGGACTTCAAGAGACCCAGTACTTC. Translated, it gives CASSLGLQETQYF.

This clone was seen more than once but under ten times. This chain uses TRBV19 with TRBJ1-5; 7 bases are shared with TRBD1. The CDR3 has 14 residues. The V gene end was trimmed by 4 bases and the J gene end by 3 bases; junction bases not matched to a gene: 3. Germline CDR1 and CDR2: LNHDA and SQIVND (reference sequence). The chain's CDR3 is CASSTTGPNQPQHF. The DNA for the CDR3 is TGTGCCAGTAGTACGACAGGGCCCAATCAGCCCCAGCATTTT.

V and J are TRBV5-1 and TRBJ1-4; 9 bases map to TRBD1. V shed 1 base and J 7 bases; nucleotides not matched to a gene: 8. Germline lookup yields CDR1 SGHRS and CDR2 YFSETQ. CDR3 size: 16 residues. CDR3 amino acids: CASSLPQGQGGEKLFF. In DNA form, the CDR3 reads TGCGCCAGCAGCTTGCCCCAGGGACAGGGAGGTGAAAAACTGTTTTTT.

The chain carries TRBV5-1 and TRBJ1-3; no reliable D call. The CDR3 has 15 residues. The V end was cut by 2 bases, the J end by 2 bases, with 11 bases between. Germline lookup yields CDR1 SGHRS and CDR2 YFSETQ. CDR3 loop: CASSFSPQTGNTIYF. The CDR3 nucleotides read TGCGCCAGCAGCTTTTCCCCGCAGACTGGAAACACCATATATTTT.